This passage covers 18 T cell receptor beta chains from one sample sequenced in a study of blood T cell repertoires in COVID-19. Using immunoSEQ multiplex PCR, the repertoire was profiled, and TCRdb retains in-frame clones only, with some absent. Altogether a few hundred thousand clones are present, approximately 84% being singletons, with the ten largest covering about 4%. Input material: PBMCs or T cells enriched from blood (not recorded which). Receptor source: a man in his thirties or forties who had recovered from COVID-19.

CDR3 in DNA: TGTGCCAGCCCGATTAGCGGAAGCTCCTACAATGAGCAGTTCTTC. This translates into CASPISGSSYNEQFF. The chain joins TRBV6-5 to TRBJ2-1; possibly TRBD2 for D (6 bases). The CDR3 spans 15 residues. The V end lost 8 bases, the J end lost 0 bases, and 14 bases lay between the germline ends. The germline CDR1 and CDR2 sequences are MNHEY and SVGAGI.

The rearrangement links TRBV28 to TRBJ1-2, with D perhaps matching TRBD1 (5 bases). The CDR3 covers 13 residues. Germline CDR1 is MDHEN and CDR2 is SYDVKM. V was pared by 6 bases and J by 5 bases, with 13 bases between. The CDR3 loop is CASRPTGTYGYTF. The CDR3 region has the DNA TGTGCCAGCAGGCCTACCGGGACTTATGGCTACACCTTC.

J is TRBJ2-1 and V is TRBV4-1; TRBD2 might be the D (7 bases). CDR1 is MGHRA, CDR2 YSYEKL, per germline. V was shortened by 1 base and J by 9 bases, with 10 bases between the two germline ends. This CDR3 is 13 amino acids long. The CDR3 loop reads CASSQAGGREQFF. The CDR3 DNA reads as TGCGCCAGCAGCCAAGCGGGGGGCCGTGAGCAGTTCTTC.

The V and J genes are TRBV7-8 and TRBJ1-1; D unresolved. The CDR3 has 21 amino acids. V lost 5 bases to trimming and J lost 0 bases, with 31 bases between them. Germline assignment: CDR1 SGHVS and CDR2 FQNEAQ. This CDR3 is CASSLKFEGPPPTSMNTEAFF. In nucleotides, the CDR3 is TGTGCCAGCAGCCTCAAATTCGAGGGTCCCCCTCCCACCTCAATGAACACTGAAGCTTTCTTT.

The V gene is TRBV4-1, the J gene TRBJ2-7; maybe TRBD1 (6 bases). Per the germline V gene, CDR1 is MGHRA and CDR2 is YSYEKL. The CDR3 covers 14 residues. Trimming cost V 0 bases and J 5 bases, with 11 bases left between them. CDR3 DNA sequence: TGCGCCAGCAGCCAAGATAGGACAGCGAACGAGCAGTACTTC. Protein product: CASSQDRTANEQYF.

The rearrangement uses TRBV4-1 and TRBJ2-1, with D uncertain. Trimming removed 0 bases from V and 7 bases from J, with 7 bases in between. Germline assignment: CDR1 MGHRA and CDR2 YSYEKL. The CDR3 runs 13 residues. The CDR3 sequence is CASSQERLNEQFF. CDR3 nucleotide sequence: TGCGCCAGCAGCCAAGAGCGGTTAAATGAGCAGTTCTTC.

The rearrangement links TRBV27 to TRBJ2-1; unclear D gene. CDR3 length: 16 residues. Trimming removed 0 bases at V and 1 base at J, with 10 bases between. CDR1 and CDR2 from the germline V gene are MNHEY and SMNVEV (reference sequence). This CDR3 is CASSLSPLPSYNEQFF. As DNA, the CDR3 is TGTGCCAGCAGTTTATCCCCCCTCCCTTCCTACAATGAGCAGTTCTTC.

The V call is TRBV5-1, the J call TRBJ2-5, with TRBD1 identical over 9 bases. The CDR3 contains 15 residues. CDR1 and CDR2 (germline): SGHRS, YFSETQ. The trim removed 2 bases at V and 5 bases at J, leaving 7 bases unmatched. This CDR3 reads CASSFSGTGKETQYF. DNA of the CDR3: TGCGCCAGCAGCTTCTCCGGGACAGGGAAGGAGACCCAGTACTTC.

The CDR3 nucleotides are TGTGCCTGGAGTGCCGCAGGGAATCAGCCCCAGCATTTT. Translating it yields CAWSAAGNQPQHF. This chain uses TRBV30 with TRBJ1-5; TRBD1 might be the D (5 bases). Germline lookup yields CDR1 GTSNPN and CDR2 SVGIG (reference sequence). V was cut by 1 base and J by 4 bases, with 8 bases left in between. This CDR3 spans 13 amino acids.

This clone has a single count. The chain links TRBV10-1 to TRBJ2-3; possible D gene TRBD1, 5 bases. V gave up 5 bases and J gave up 1 base, with 13 bases separating them. Germline V CDR1 and CDR2: WNHNN, SYGVQD (reference sequence). The CDR3 has 15 amino acids. CDR3 nucleotides: TGCGCCAGCAGTCCGGACATCCCCGGCACAGATACGCAGTATTTT. Protein sequence: CASSPDIPGTDTQYF.

This clone occurred once. Written as DNA, the CDR3 is TGTGCCAGCAGTTACTCGACACAGGGTTGGCAGCCCCAGCATTTT. Residues: CASSYSTQGWQPQHF. The V call is TRBV6-5, the J call TRBJ1-5; D is perhaps TRBD1 (6 bases). CDR1 MNHEY and CDR2 SVGAGI come from the germline V gene. There are 15 residues in the CDR3. Trimming left V 0 bases short and J 7 bases short, with 13 bases between.

The gene calls are TRBV7-2 and TRBJ2-1; D is unclear. Germline V gives CDR1 SGHTA, CDR2 FQGNSA. This CDR3 has 11 residues. Trimming left V 5 bases short and J 6 bases short, with 5 bases between. CDR3 sequence reads: CASSGLNEQFF. For the CDR3, the DNA is TGTGCCAGCAGCGGCCTCAATGAGCAGTTCTTC.

This chain uses TRBV5-4 with TRBJ2-7; D remains unclear. In germline, CDR1 is SGHNT, CDR2 YYREEE (reference sequence). The CDR3 has 14 amino acids. The V gene lost 1 base and the J gene lost 4 bases, with 12 bases spanning the gap. CDR3 amino acids: CASSLNQWQYEQYF. The DNA for the CDR3 is TGTGCCAGCAGCTTGAACCAGTGGCAGTACGAGCAGTACTTC.

The rearrangement joins TRBV27 to TRBJ2-1; D possibly corresponds to TRBD2 (7 bases). The CDR3 has 16 amino acids. CDR1 is MNHEY, CDR2 SMNVEV, per germline (reference sequence). Trimming stripped 5 bases from V and 8 bases from J, with 22 bases between. CDR3 protein: CASSRSGGAGTHEQFF. The CDR3 bases are TGTGCCAGCAGTCGAAGTGGGGGGGCAGGTACCCATGAGCAGTTCTTC.

The V gene is TRBV10-1, the J gene TRBJ2-5; a weak D match, TRBD1 (6 bases). The germline V gene has CDR1 WNHNN and CDR2 SYGVQD (reference sequence). The V end was cut by 7 bases, the J end by 1 base, with 13 bases between. This CDR3 is 14 amino acids long. Here the CDR3 reads CASNTGTPQETQYF. The CDR3 coding sequence is TGCGCCAGCAACACCGGGACACCCCAAGAGACCCAGTACTTC.

This clone was observed a single time. This sequence joins TRBV30 and TRBJ1-5; tentative D call: TRBD1 (5 bases). V lost 2 bases and J lost 4, with 9 bases in between. CDR1 and CDR2 from the germline V gene are GTSNPN and SVGIG (reference sequence). The CDR3 spans 13 residues. The chain's CDR3 is CAWSPQGNQPQHF. The CDR3 DNA is TGTGCCTGGAGTCCCCAGGGAAATCAGCCCCAGCATTTT.

This clone was seen a single time. This chain links TRBV3-1 (or the pseudogene TRBV3-2) with TRBJ2-1, with TRBD2 matching 12 bases. This CDR3 has 16 residues. J gave up 7 bases and V 0 bases, and 4 bases lay outside the gene matches. Germline V CDR1 and CDR2: LGHDT, YNNKEL (reference sequence). The CDR3 protein is CASSQDLAGGSNEQFF. The DNA of the CDR3 is TGTGCCAGCAGCCAAGATCTAGCGGGGGGGTCGAATGAGCAGTTCTTC.

This chain uses TRBV27 with TRBJ1-6; D possibly corresponds to TRBD1 (5 bases). CDR3 size: 12 residues. Trimming cost V 10 bases and J 9 bases, with 13 bases left between them. Looked up from germline, CDR1 is MNHEY and CDR2 is SMNVEV (reference sequence). The CDR3 DNA follows: TGTGCCACCGGGGGTTTTGGTTCACCCCTCCACTTT. It specifies CATGGFGSPLHF.